What follows are 13 T cell receptor beta chains derived from one specimen sequenced in a study of Graves' ophthalmopathy and Graves' hyperthyroidism. Transcripts of RNA were the source for amplifying TCR beta CDR3 regions. Amplification began with first-round RT-PCR using HTBI primers, then second-round multiplex PCR was performed. Using its own MiXCR run on the multiplex PCR reads, TCRdb lists one record per CDR3 protein. The data hold around 470,000 distinct CDR3 sequences, with around 14% observed a single time. Sequencing was done on a sample of blood. The receptor source for this set is a woman aged 25 to 39 with Graves' ophthalmopathy.

This clonotype was counted a few times. The V call is TRBV2, the J call TRBJ2-5; D is undetermined. V shed 0 bases and J shed 5 bases, with 19 bases lying between them. This CDR3 contains 17 residues. Germline V gives CDR1 SNHLY, CDR2 FYNNEI. For the CDR3, the DNA is TGTGCCAGCAGTGAAGCAAGAAAAGGCGGCCCACGGGAGACCCAGTACTTC. Translated: CASSEARKGGPRETQYF.

This chain joins TRBV6-1 and TRBJ2-7; 10 positions match TRBD1. CDR1 MNHNS and CDR2 SASEGT come from the germline V gene. Trimming cost V 4 bases and J 6 bases; bases outside gene matches: 9. This CDR3 has 15 amino acids. Here the CDR3 DNA reads TGTGCCAGCAGTGCAGGGCTAGACAGGGGGCCCGAGCAGTACTTC. This translates into CASSAGLDRGPEQYF.

This clonotype has a count of ten or more. The V gene is TRBV5-6, the J gene TRBJ1-6; D is ambiguous. V lost 0 bases and J 7 bases, leaving 5 bases between the germline ends. The CDR3 consists of 13 residues. Germline V gene data show CDR1 as SGHDT and CDR2 as YYEEEE. Written as DNA, the CDR3 is TGTGCCAGCAGCTTGGTGAGGAATTCACCCCTCCACTTT. It encodes CASSLVRNSPLHF.

The chain combines TRBV30 with TRBJ2-2; the match to TRBD2 covers 10 bases. The CDR3 runs 15 residues. Germline loops: CDR1 GTSNPN, CDR2 SVGIG (reference sequence). The V segment lost 1 base and the J segment 4 bases; nucleotides outside the gene matches: 3. The CDR3 protein is CAWSGASGSTGELFF. The CDR3 DNA reads TGTGCCTGGAGTGGGGCTAGCGGGAGCACCGGGGAGCTGTTTTTT.

This clonotype was observed many times. V gene TRBV12-3 or TRBV12-4 combines with J gene TRBJ2-5; 7 bases align to TRBD2. After removal of 5 bases from V and 5 bases from J, the junction contained 8 bases not matched to a gene. CDR3 length equals 14 residues. CDR3 sequence (DNA): TGTGCCAGCAGTCCCACTAGCGTGGCGGAGACCCAGTACTTC. Its protein is CASSPTSVAETQYF.

Here the CDR3 DNA reads TGTGCCAGCAGCGTAGTCGACCCCTGGGACAGGAGGCAAGAGACCCAGTACTTC. As protein: CASSVVDPWDRRQETQYF. This chain uses TRBV9 with TRBJ2-5, with 8 positions matching TRBD1. This CDR3 spans 18 amino acids. V lost 0 bases and J lost 2; bases outside the gene matches: 12. Germline V gives CDR1 SGDLS, CDR2 YYNGEE.

This clonotype appeared many times. The chain carries TRBV30 and TRBJ1-5, with D maybe TRBD1 (5 bases). CDR3 length equals 19 residues. Germline V CDR1 and CDR2: GTSNPN, SVGIG (reference sequence). With 2 bases removed from V and 0 bases from J, the gap between germline ends came to 23 bases. The CDR3 sequence: CAWSRRGTQFTYSNQPQHF. Written as DNA, the CDR3 is TGTGCCTGGAGTAGGAGGGGAACGCAGTTCACATATAGCAATCAGCCCCAGCATTTT. The full variable domain, completed using reference TRBV30 and TRBJ1-5, is SQTIHQWPATLVQPVGSPLSLECTVEGTSNPNLYWYRQAAGRGLQLLFYSVGIGQISSEVPQNLSASRPQDRQFILSSKKLLLSDSGFYLCAWSRRGTQFTYSNQPQHFGDGTRLSIL.

This clonotype was recorded at least ten times. The chain has TRBV2 and TRBJ1-1; TRBD1 matches 7 bases. Trimming removed 6 bases from V and 0 bases from J; junction bases left unmatched: 19. Germline CDR1 is SNHLY and CDR2 is FYNNEI. The CDR3 sequence is 19 residues long. The DNA for the CDR3 is TGTGCCAGCAGCCCCCCCCGGGGACAGAGACGAGGACTGAACACTGAAGCTTTCTTT. Translated: CASSPPRGQRRGLNTEAFF.

At least ten counts were recorded for this clonotype. V and J are TRBV13 and TRBJ1-5, with D unresolved. Germline lookup yields CDR1 PRHDT and CDR2 FYEKMQ (reference sequence). The CDR3 is made up of 15 amino acids. V lost 0 bases and J 0 bases, leaving 6 bases between the germline ends. CDR3 region: CASSLGRYSNQPQHF. In DNA form, the CDR3 reads TGTGCCAGCAGCTTAGGTCGGTATAGCAATCAGCCCCAGCATTTT.

This clonotype occurred many times. The CDR3, as DNA: TGTGCCAGCATTAGGACTTTTCAAGAGACCCAGTACTTC. This gives the protein CASIRTFQETQYF. This chain joins TRBV6-5 and TRBJ2-5, with D maybe TRBD2 (5 bases). Germline lookup yields CDR1 MNHEY and CDR2 SVGAGI. The length of the CDR3 is 13 residues. The V end lost 7 bases, the J end lost 2 bases, and 11 bases lay between the germline ends.

This clonotype was counted many times. This sequence joins TRBV7-2 and TRBJ1-1; D is possibly TRBD1 (5 bases). V was trimmed by 5 bases and J by 5 bases, leaving 15 bases between them. The CDR3 is 14 amino acids. Germline values: CDR1 SGHTA, CDR2 FQGNSA. This CDR3 reads CASSPPPGKTEAFF. CDR3 DNA: TGTGCCAGCAGCCCCCCCCCAGGGAAGACTGAAGCTTTCTTT.

This clonotype was seen ten or more times. J is TRBJ2-5 and V is TRBV28, with D possibly matching TRBD2 (6 bases). The CDR3 has 14 residues. Germline CDR1 and CDR2: MDHEN and SYDVKM. V was cut by 6 bases and J by 4 bases, with 15 bases left in between. The DNA for the CDR3 is TGTGCCAGCAGCCTCACCGGGAGCGGAGAGACCCAGTACTTC. Its translation: CASSLTGSGETQYF.

This clonotype occurred many times. The chain links TRBV19 to TRBJ1-1; possibly TRBD1 for D (5 bases). The germline gives CDR1 LNHDA, CDR2 SQIVND (reference sequence). V was cut by 5 bases and J by 6 bases, with 22 bases left in between. The CDR3 covers 16 residues. The CDR3: CASSRDDSLRQPEAFF. The CDR3 coding sequence is TGTGCCAGTAGTCGGGACGACTCGCTAAGGCAGCCTGAAGCTTTCTTT.